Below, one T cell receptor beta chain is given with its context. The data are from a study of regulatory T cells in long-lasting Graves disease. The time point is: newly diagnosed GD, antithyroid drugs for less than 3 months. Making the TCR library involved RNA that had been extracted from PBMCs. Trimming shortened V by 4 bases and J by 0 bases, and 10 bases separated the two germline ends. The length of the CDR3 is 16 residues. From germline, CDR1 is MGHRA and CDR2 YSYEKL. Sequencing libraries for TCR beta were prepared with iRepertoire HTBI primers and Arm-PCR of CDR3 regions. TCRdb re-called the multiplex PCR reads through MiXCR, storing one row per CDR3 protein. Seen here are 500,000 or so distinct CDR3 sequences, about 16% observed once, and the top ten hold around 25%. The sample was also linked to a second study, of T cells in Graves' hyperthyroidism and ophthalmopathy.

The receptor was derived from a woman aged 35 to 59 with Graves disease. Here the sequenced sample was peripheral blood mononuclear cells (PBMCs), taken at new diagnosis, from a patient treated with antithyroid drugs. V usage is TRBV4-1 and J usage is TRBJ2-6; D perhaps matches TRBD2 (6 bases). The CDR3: CASSPLGGSGANVLTF. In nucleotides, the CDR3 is TGCGCCAGCAGCCCATTGGGGGGCTCTGGGGCCAACGTCCTGACTTTC.